The clone carrying this T cell receptor beta chain turned up a few times. Its antigen is unknown. The identical CDR3 is also encoded by other nucleotide sequences in the sample. Germline assignment: CDR1 SGHAT and CDR2 FQNNGV. Losses at the gene ends were 4 bases for V and 3 bases for J; bases not matched to a gene: 1. This CDR3 is 15 amino acids long. The sample comes from a study of beta chain features in type 1 diabetes. General study results and limits: These data did not resolve whether HLA type affects TCRB rearrangement. Shorter TCRB CDR3s, moderately but significantly so, marked every one of the four CD4+ subsets in Type 1 diabetes patients. Compared with healthy donors, patients appeared to share more similar naive, central memory and regulatory TCRB repertoires.

Every donor provided one heparinised blood draw, which averaged about 120 mL. TCRB transcripts that were expressed got sequenced, as all of the isolated RNA had been reverse transcribed. Roughly 3.5 million reads per sample were averaged for naive, central memory and regulatory samples. Sequenced by immunoSEQ multiplex PCR; TCRdb stores in-frame clones only, minus some. Seen here are 600,000 or so clones, about 14% observed once, and the top ten hold roughly 0.04%. The TCR originated in a man between 18 and 29 years old with type 1 diabetes. J is TRBJ2-1 and V is TRBV11-2, with 12 bases fitting TRBD2. Specimen: naive CD4+ T cells from blood. CDR3 loop: CASSSGLAGYNEQFF. The CDR3 DNA is TGTGCCAGCAGCTCGGGACTAGCGGGCTACAATGAGCAGTTCTTC.